The 18 T cell receptor beta chains below come from one sample, sequenced in a study of blood T cell repertoires in COVID-19. Clones were read by immunoSEQ multiplex PCR, and TCRdb kept only the in-frame ones, dropping some. The profile covers nearly 350,000 clones, with around 91% appearing a single time and roughly 3.4% taken by the ten largest. Material for sequencing was peripheral blood. Every receptor here comes from a young woman who had recovered from COVID-19.

The chain recombines TRBV27 with TRBJ2-1, with 9 bases aligning to TRBD1. With V trimmed by 4 bases and J by 5 bases, 9 bases remained unmatched. The CDR3 totals 16 residues. Germline CDR1 is MNHEY and CDR2 is SMNVEV (reference sequence). CDR3 coding DNA: TGTGCCAGCAGTTCAACCGGGACAGGGATGGACAATGAGCAGTTCTTC. Residues: CASSSTGTGMDNEQFF.

The CDR3 here is CASRERSGNTIYF. CDR3 nucleotide sequence: TGTGCCAGCAGGGAGCGCTCTGGAAACACCATATATTTT. V usage is TRBV6-5 and J usage is TRBJ1-3; the D is unclear. Germline V gene sequence: CDR1 MNHEY, CDR2 SVGAGI. The CDR3 has 13 residues. Trimming took 6 bases from V and 0 from J, leaving 6 bases between them.

The chain is built from TRBV7-2 and TRBJ1-3, with D unresolved. The CDR3 totals 14 residues. Looked up from germline, CDR1 is SGHTA and CDR2 is FQGNSA. Deletions cut 5 bases from V and 3 bases from J, with 11 bases between. CDR3: CASSPQSVGNTIYF. DNA of the CDR3: TGTGCCAGCAGCCCACAGAGTGTTGGAAACACCATATATTTT.

The chain has TRBV18 and TRBJ1-1, with D possibly matching TRBD1 (6 bases). The CDR3 has 15 amino acids. V lost 3 bases and J lost 0, with 11 bases in between. CDR1 KGHSH and CDR2 LQKENI come from the germline V gene. The CDR3 loop is CASSPPGGLNTEAFF. The CDR3 DNA is TGTGCCAGCTCACCCCCGGGGGGGCTGAACACTGAAGCTTTCTTT. The variable domain in full, completed from reference TRBV18 and TRBJ1-1, reads NAGVMQNPRHLVRRRGQEARLRCSPMKGHSHVYWYRQLPEEGLKFMVYLQKENIIDESGMPKERFSAEFPKEGPSILRIQQVVRGDSAAYFCASSPPGGLNTEAFFGQGTRLTVV.

The CDR3 sequence is CSGKRGNTEAFF. CDR3 in DNA: TGCAGCGGCAAAAGGGGTAACACTGAAGCTTTCTTT. The chain has TRBV29-1 and TRBJ1-1, with D perhaps TRBD1 (5 bases). Germline CDR1 SQVTM, CDR2 ANQGSEA. Trimming removed 7 bases at V and 2 bases at J, with 11 bases between. The CDR3 spans 12 residues.

The chain uses TRBV11-3 and TRBJ2-3, with a tentative D call TRBD1 (7 bases). The germline V gene has CDR1 SGHNT and CDR2 YENEEA. V was clipped by 5 bases and J by 8 bases, with 20 bases between them. The CDR3 contains 15 residues. The CDR3 coding sequence is TGTGCCAGCAGCAAAATTGTGGCAGGGGGAGGTACGCAGTATTTT. Amino acid sequence: CASSKIVAGGGTQYF. The whole variable domain, remainder taken from reference TRBV11-3 and TRBJ2-3, is EAGVVQSPRYKIIEKKQPVAFWCNPISGHNTLYWYLQNLGQGPELLIRYENEEAVDDSQLPKDRFSAERLKGVDSTLKIQPAELGDSAVYLCASSKIVAGGGTQYFGPGTRLTVL.

V and J are TRBV30 and TRBJ2-1; D uncertain. Germline V gives CDR1 GTSNPN, CDR2 SVGIG (reference sequence). V gave up 1 base and J gave up 7 bases, with 8 bases separating them. The CDR3 contains 12 residues. The CDR3 sequence is CAWSANWNEQFF. The CDR3 nucleotides read TGTGCCTGGAGTGCGAACTGGAATGAGCAGTTCTTC.

V gene TRBV13 combines with J gene TRBJ2-7, with 11 bases fitting TRBD2. The germline V gene has CDR1 PRHDT and CDR2 FYEKMQ (reference sequence). V gave up 4 bases and J gave up 5 bases; unmatched junction bases: 19. The CDR3 runs 19 residues. In DNA form, the CDR3 reads TGTGCCAGCAGCTCCCGGGTTAGCGGGAGGGTAACCCCGCGCCACGAGCAGTACGTC. It encodes CASSSRVSGRVTPRHEQYV.

J is TRBJ2-1 and V is TRBV11-3; 7 bases agree with TRBD2. This CDR3 spans 15 amino acids. The trim removed 6 bases at V and 0 bases at J, leaving 5 bases unmatched. Germline V gene data show CDR1 as SGHNT and CDR2 as YENEEA. CDR3 protein: CASRPSGSSYNEQFF. In DNA form, the CDR3 reads TGTGCCAGCAGACCTAGCGGTAGCTCCTACAATGAGCAGTTCTTC.

The chain uses TRBV6-2 or TRBV6-3 and TRBJ2-2; TRBD2 agrees at 7 bases. The germline V gene encodes CDR1 MNHEY and CDR2 SVGEGT. V shed 2 bases, J shed 3 bases, and the junction held 15 bases outside the gene matches. The CDR3 length is 19 residues. The CDR3 sequence is CASSYTAGKGLRDTGELFF. CDR3 DNA sequence: TGTGCCAGCAGTTACACGGCGGGCAAGGGACTAAGGGACACCGGGGAGCTGTTTTTT.

V gene TRBV28 combines with J gene TRBJ2-1; the match to TRBD2 covers 7 bases. The CDR3 extends over 18 amino acids. CDR1 MDHEN and CDR2 SYDVKM come from the germline V gene. V gave up 2 bases and J gave up 0 bases; unmatched junction bases: 10. The CDR3: CASSLPTWTSPSYNEQFF. DNA of the CDR3: TGTGCCAGCAGTTTACCGACTTGGACTAGTCCCTCCTACAATGAGCAGTTCTTC.

The J gene is TRBJ1-2, the V gene TRBV29-1, with D uncertain. Germline V gene lookup returns CDR1 SQVTM and CDR2 ANQGSEA. The CDR3 has 13 amino acids. The V end lost 6 bases, the J end lost 2 bases, and 13 bases lay between the germline ends. DNA for the CDR3: TGCAGCGTACCCGGGAAACTAAACTATGGCTACACCTTC. It translates to CSVPGKLNYGYTF.

The chain couples TRBV6-2 or TRBV6-3 to TRBJ2-1, with 11 bases lining up with TRBD2. The CDR3 has 18 residues. Germline loops: CDR1 MNHEY, CDR2 SVGEGT. V lost 0 bases and J lost 5; bases outside the gene matches: 9. The chain's CDR3 is CASSYSRLAGMLNNEQFF. Here the CDR3 DNA reads TGTGCCAGCAGTTACTCTCGACTAGCGGGAATGCTCAACAATGAGCAGTTCTTC.

As for this clone: In the same sample, other DNA sequences code for this CDR3. J is TRBJ1-6 and V is TRBV11-2, with 7 bases identical to TRBD1. Trimming took 5 bases from V and 3 from J; bases not matched to a gene: 7. The V gene's germline CDR1 is SGHAT and CDR2 FQNNGV. The CDR3 spans 16 residues. DNA of the CDR3: TGTGCCAGCAGCCTAGTCGGGACAGACTATAATTCACCCCTCCACTTT. Amino acids: CASSLVGTDYNSPLHF.

This clone was seen just once. V usage is TRBV12-3 or TRBV12-4 and J usage is TRBJ2-7, with a weak D call TRBD1 (5 bases). The CDR3 covers 13 residues. The ends were cut back, 3 bases at V and 6 bases at J, with 12 bases in the middle. CDR3 residues: CASSLRQGGEQYV. The CDR3 region has the DNA TGTGCCAGCAGTTTGAGGCAGGGCGGCGAGCAGTACGTC.

This sequence joins TRBV19 and TRBJ1-5; 7 positions match TRBD1. The V gene end was trimmed by 5 bases and the J gene end by 7 bases; junction bases not matched to a gene: 11. The V gene's germline CDR1 is LNHDA and CDR2 SQIVND (reference sequence). The CDR3 length is 15 residues. The CDR3 region has the DNA TGTGCCAGTAGTCCTATTATGCAGGGGGTCCAGCCCCAGCATTTT. Its protein product is CASSPIMQGVQPQHF.

The chain combines TRBV24-1 with TRBJ2-5; 11 bases match TRBD2. J was trimmed by 10 bases and V by 4 bases; bases with no gene match: 13. The CDR3 totals 16 residues. CDR1 is KGHDR, CDR2 SFDVKD, per germline. The CDR3 loop is CATSDTGTSGSGGQYF. The CDR3 DNA is TGTGCCACCAGTGACACCGGGACTAGCGGCTCGGGGGGCCAGTACTTC.

As to this clone: Additional DNA sequences in this sample encode the identical CDR3. This chain uses TRBV19 with TRBJ1-5, with D perhaps TRBD1 (6 bases). The CDR3 length is 13 residues. V was trimmed by 7 bases and J by 4 bases, leaving 11 bases between them. Germline CDR1 and CDR2: LNHDA and SQIVND (reference sequence). The DNA of the CDR3 is TGTGCCAGTAAAGGCCAGGGGAATCAGCCCCAGCATTTT. Residues: CASKGQGNQPQHF.